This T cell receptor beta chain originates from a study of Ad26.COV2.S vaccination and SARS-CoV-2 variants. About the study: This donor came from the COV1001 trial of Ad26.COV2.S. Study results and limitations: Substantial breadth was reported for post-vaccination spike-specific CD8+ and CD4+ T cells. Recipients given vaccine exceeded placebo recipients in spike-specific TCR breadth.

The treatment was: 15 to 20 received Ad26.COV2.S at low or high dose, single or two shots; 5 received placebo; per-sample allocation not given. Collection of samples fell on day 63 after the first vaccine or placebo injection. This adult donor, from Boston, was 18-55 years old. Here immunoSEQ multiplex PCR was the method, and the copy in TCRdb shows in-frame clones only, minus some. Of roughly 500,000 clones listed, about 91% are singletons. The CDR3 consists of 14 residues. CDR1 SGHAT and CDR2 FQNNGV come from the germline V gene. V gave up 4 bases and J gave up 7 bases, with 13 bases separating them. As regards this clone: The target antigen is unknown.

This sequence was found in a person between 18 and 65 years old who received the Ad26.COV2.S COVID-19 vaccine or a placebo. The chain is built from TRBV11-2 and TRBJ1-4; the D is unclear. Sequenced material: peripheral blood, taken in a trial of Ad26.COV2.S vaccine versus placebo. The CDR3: CASSWRVFGEKLFF. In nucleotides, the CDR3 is TGTGCCAGCAGCTGGCGGGTTTTCGGTGAAAAACTGTTTTTT.